This T cell receptor beta chain was observed in a study of beta chain features in type 1 diabetes. Study information: What patients shared with healthy donors was a similar profile of age, gender and cell yields. Study-level points and caveats: TCRB CDR3s were moderately but significantly shorter in Type 1 diabetes patients in all four CD4+ subsets. Patients with type 1 diabetes carried fewer insertions and had more deletions at their VDJ junctions.

Concerning this clone: The antigen remains undetermined.

The sequenced template was cDNA made from the entire isolated RNA. Repertoires were generated with immunoSEQ multiplex PCR, while TCRdb's copy carries only in-frame clones and drops some. The sample contains some 640,000 clones, around an eighth of which appear only once. The sequence was collected from a young man with type 1 diabetes. Sequencing was carried out using naive CD4+ T cells from blood.

The CDR3 nucleotides read TGTGCCAGCAGCTTCCGTGGTAGCGGGGGCACAGATACGCAGTATTTT. Protein product: CASSFRGSGGTDTQYF. The chain couples TRBV7-9 to TRBJ2-3; 8 bases map to TRBD2. Germline trimming cut 3 bases from V and 1 base from J; bases unmatched to any gene: 6. Germline V gives CDR1 SEHNR, CDR2 FQNEAQ (reference sequence). CDR3 size: 16 residues.